This TCR beta chain was sequenced for a study of identical twins. This clonotype has just a few counts. One entry per CDR3 protein results from TCRdb running MiXCR on the 5' RACE reads. The sample lists under 1 million distinct CDR3 sequences, 10% to 15% occurring once. The trim removed 0 bases at V and 8 bases at J, leaving 2 bases unmatched. The CDR3 is made up of 14 amino acids. Germline CDR1 and CDR2: LNHNV and YYDKDF (reference sequence). The sample was also reused in another study, on yellow fever vaccine responses in identical twins.

The sequence derives from a woman younger than 30 in good health. The genes are TRBV15 and TRBJ2-2; 8 bases match TRBD1. Input material: PBMCs. The chain's CDR3 is CATSRDRGLGELFF. CDR3 DNA: TGTGCCACCAGCAGAGACAGGGGGCTGGGGGAGCTGTTTTTT.